This T cell receptor (beta chain) was observed in a study of vaccination and CD4 T cells after COVID-19. At the level of the study: Overlapping spike pools from SARS-CoV-2 and HCoV-NL63, HCoV-OC43 and HCoV-229E served as culture stimuli. The study, taken as a whole, reports: With convalescent patients, a median about 84% of reactive clones emerged solely after vaccination.

As regards this clonotype: Its matching antigen is unknown.

The CDR3 length is 16 residues. Per the germline V gene, CDR1 is SEHNR and CDR2 is FQNEAQ (reference sequence). The V and J ends lost 3 bases and 1 base, in that order; junction bases with no gene match: 5. The time point denotes: late sampling 161 to 241 days after vaccination in three convalescent patients. Treatment given: 10-day PBMC culture with coronavirus spike peptide pools or control peptides (ViraFEST assay). In the ViraFEST assay, peptide-pool expansion preceded TCR sequencing of expanded clonotypes. CD4+ T cells that had been cultured provided DNA sequenced with the Oncomine TCR Beta short-read assay. TCRdb itself ran the PCR reads through MiXCR, one entry per CDR3 protein. This sample has about 22,000 distinct CDR3 sequences; 30% to 35% occur once, and the top ten carry around 8.6%.

This TCR derives from a human donor who had recovered from COVID-19. This chain connects TRBV7-9 to TRBJ2-7; 11 nucleotides agree with TRBD2. The specimen was CD4+ T cells from blood, cultured in vitro, collected about 7 months after SARS-CoV-2 vaccination. CDR3 loop: CASSLTRLAGSYEQYF. The CDR3 nucleotides are TGTGCCAGCAGCTTGACAAGACTAGCGGGATCCTACGAGCAGTACTTC.